Below are 2 T cell receptor beta chains sequenced from a single sample in a study of cytomegalovirus exposure and HLA in healthy donors. The study ran its PCR with 60 Vbeta and 13 Jbeta primers. Assay used: immunoSEQ multiplex PCR; TCRdb lists only in-frame clones, some missing. The sample lists approximately 100,000 clones; 75% were seen once. Sequencing used PBMCs. These receptors all come from a male donor in good health and CMV-seropositive.

J is TRBJ2-7 and V is TRBV19; tentative D call: TRBD1 (6 bases). Germline CDR1 reads LNHDA; CDR2 reads SQIVND (reference sequence). There are 14 residues in the CDR3. Deletions cut 3 bases from V and 1 base from J, with 10 bases between. CDR3 coding DNA: TGTGCCAGTAGTATCTCAGGGGCATCCTACGAGCAGTACTTC. Encoded protein: CASSISGASYEQYF.

This clone has just a few counts. Here the CDR3 DNA reads TGTGCCAGCGGGCCCTTTGGCAGCAATCAGCCCCAGCATTTT. This translates into CASGPFGSNQPQHF. The chain links TRBV2 to TRBJ1-5, with unresolved D. V lost 8 bases, J lost 1 base, and 12 bases lay in between. Germline V gene sequence: CDR1 SNHLY, CDR2 FYNNEI. This CDR3 spans 14 amino acids.